Listed below are T cell receptor beta chains from one sample, sequenced in a study of blood T cell repertoires in COVID-19. TCRdb's copy holds only in-frame clones and misses some; the assay was immunoSEQ multiplex PCR. Among 250,000 to 350,000 clones, around nine tenths were seen once, and the ten largest hold about 0.8%. The specimen was peripheral blood. These receptors all come from a man aged 25-45 years with acute or convalescent COVID-19. The CDR3 runs from the conserved cysteine through the conserved F or W. D genes are given only for firm matches. Expanded clones are given a class, and other clones once, few, many or no size at all.

>TRBJ2-3|TRBD2|TRBV11-2|NA|16
CASSLAPGGPRDTQYF
TGTGCCAGCAGCTTAGCCCCGGGAGGGCCGCGAGATACGCAGTATTTT
>TRBJ1-2|NA|TRBV28|NA|13
CASSGPRRSGYTF
TGTGCCAGCAGTGGGCCCAGGCGAAGCGGCTACACCTTC
>TRBJ1-4|TRBD1|TRBV6-5|NA|14
CASSLDRVVEKLFF
TGTGCCAGCAGTTTAGACAGGGTGGTAGAAAAACTGTTTTTT
>TRBJ1-5|NA|TRBV7-8|NA|12
CASRERVQPQHF
TGTGCCAGCAGGGAGCGTGTTCAGCCCCAGCATTTT
>TRBJ1-2|NA|TRBV21-1|NA|14
CASRNRLSWDGYTF
TGTGCCAGCAGAAACAGGCTGAGCTGGGATGGCTACACCTTC
>TRBJ1-5|TRBD1|TRBV6-1|NA|18
CASSEAWGQSFGNQPQHF
TGTGCCAGCAGTGAAGCGTGGGGACAGAGCTTTGGCAATCAGCCCCAGCATTTT
>TRBJ2-2|TRBD2|TRBV5-6|NA|16
CASSFFSGANTGELFF
TGTGCCAGCAGCTTCTTTAGCGGGGCGAACACCGGGGAGCTGTTTTTT
>TRBJ1-1|NA|TRBV5-6|NA|16
CASSFGFTGKVTEAFF
TGTGCCAGCAGCTTCGGGTTCACAGGGAAGGTCACTGAAGCTTTCTTT
>TRBJ1-1|NA|TRBV7-2|NA|13
CASSFGPSLGAFF
TGTGCCAGCAGCTTTGGCCCCTCACTAGGAGCTTTCTTT
>TRBJ2-7|NA|TRBV5-1|NA|14
CASSFAGGSYEQYF
TGCGCCAGCAGCTTCGCAGGGGGGTCCTACGAGCAGTACTTC
>TRBJ2-5|NA|TRBV5-1|NA|16
CASSSAGGPKQETQYF
TGCGCCAGCAGCTCAGCCGGGGGGCCGAAACAAGAGACCCAGTACTTC
>TRBJ2-3|NA|TRBV30|NA|15
CAWSVSPPLTDTQYF
TGTGCCTGGAGTGTCTCCCCCCCTCTCACAGATACGCAGTATTTT
>TRBJ1-5|NA|TRBV3-1/TRBV3-2|NA|13
CASSQDLIQPQHF
TGTGCCAGCAGCCAAGACCTTATTCAGCCCCAGCATTTT
>TRBJ2-6|NA|TRBV10-2|NA|11
CASGRENVLTF
TGCGCCAGCGGACGGGAGAACGTCCTGACTTTC
>TRBJ1-4|TRBD1|TRBV14|NA|16
CASSHPRGQGFEKLFF
TGTGCCAGCAGCCACCCTCGCGGACAGGGGTTTGAAAAACTGTTTTTT
>TRBJ2-1|TRBD2|TRBV24-1|NA|16
CATSDPGTRGKNEQFF
TGTGCCACCAGTGATCCCGGGACTAGGGGAAAAAATGAGCAGTTCTTC
>TRBJ1-1|TRBD1|TRBV6-6|NA|13
CASSGQGPTEAFF
TGTGCCAGCAGCGGACAGGGGCCCACTGAAGCTTTCTTT
>TRBJ1-6|TRBD1|TRBV18|few|15
CASSPPGQGNSPLHF
TGTGCCAGCTCACCCCCGGGACAGGGTAATTCACCCCTCCACTTT
>TRBJ2-7|NA|TRBV3-1/TRBV3-2|NA|15
CASSHPGGTNYEQYF
TGTGCCAGCAGCCATCCCGGGGGGACAAACTACGAGCAGTACTTC
>TRBJ2-1|NA|TRBV27|NA|12
CASSLEGHEQFF
TGTGCCAGCAGTTTAGAGGGCCATGAGCAGTTCTTC
>TRBJ2-3|NA|TRBV13|NA|14
CASSLAGGTDTQYF
TGTGCCAGCAGCTTAGCGGGGGGCACAGATACGCAGTATTTT
>TRBJ2-5|TRBD2|TRBV9|NA|14
CASSVGAGQETQYF
TGTGCCAGCAGCGTAGGAGCGGGGCAAGAGACCCAGTACTTC
>TRBJ2-3|TRBD2|TRBV6-4|NA|14
CASSEGLAGDTQYF
TGTGCCAGCTCCGAAGGACTAGCAGGTGATACGCAGTATTTT
>TRBJ2-1|TRBD2|TRBV18|NA|17
CASSLLAGRSSYNEQFF
TGTGCCAGCTCACTACTAGCGGGCCGGAGCTCCTACAATGAGCAGTTCTTC
>TRBJ1-4|NA|TRBV5-8|once|15
CASSLEALGHEKLFF
TGTGCCAGCAGCTTGGAGGCCTTGGGGCATGAAAAACTGTTTTTT